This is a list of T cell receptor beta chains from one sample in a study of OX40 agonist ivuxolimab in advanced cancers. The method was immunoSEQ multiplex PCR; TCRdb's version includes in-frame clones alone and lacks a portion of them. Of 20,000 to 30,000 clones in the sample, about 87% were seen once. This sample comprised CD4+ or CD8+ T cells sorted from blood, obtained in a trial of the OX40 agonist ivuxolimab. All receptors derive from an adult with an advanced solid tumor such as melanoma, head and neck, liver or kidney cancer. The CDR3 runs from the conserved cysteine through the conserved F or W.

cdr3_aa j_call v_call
CASSPGTNFYEQYF TRBJ2-7 TRBV7-9
CASSEPRGGIVGESYEQYF TRBJ2-7 TRBV6-1
CASSQALAQSSYNEQFF TRBJ2-1 TRBV4-1
CASSLMTNEQFF TRBJ2-1 TRBV5-1
CASSMLEGFTEQYF TRBJ2-7 TRBV7-8
CASSFPGTPAYF TRBJ2-5 TRBV19
CASSPQGIDTGELFF TRBJ2-2 TRBV6-6
CASSHGTGAYNEQFF TRBJ2-1 TRBV5-8
CASSLVNSYEQYF TRBJ2-7 TRBV7-9
CASSYRLAGVGGELFF TRBJ2-2 TRBV6-5